This T cell receptor beta chain was sequenced during a study of shared clonotypes between healthy human individuals. Study-wide findings and caveats: Sampling included only blood; tissue repertoires likely differ. Sorted-subset sequencing was shown by rarefaction to be incomplete despite large depth.

Germline V gene sequence: CDR1 MNHNY, CDR2 SVGAGI (reference sequence). This CDR3 has 14 residues. The V and J ends lost 0 bases and 7 bases respectively, with 12 bases between them. The authors split each subset's genomic DNA evenly across several immunoSEQ plates. The table came from immunoSEQ multiplex PCR; TCRdb's copy has only in-frame clones and leaves some out. There are more than 2,000,000 clones in the sample; 85% to 95% occur only once, and about 0.39% lies in the top ten. A word on this clone: Antigen unknown.

This TCR came from a man younger than 35 in good health. Some clones in this sample may be carry-over from other donors' samples. Sequenced sample: naive CD4+ T cells from PBMCs. Indicated subset: CD45RA+ positively selected. V usage is TRBV6-6 and J usage is TRBJ1-2; D is perhaps TRBD1 (5 bases). The CDR3 sequence: CASSYSGPKSGYTF. The CDR3 nucleotides read TGTGCCAGCAGTTACTCGGGACCCAAAAGTGGCTACACCTTC.